Presented here are 2 T cell receptor beta chains from one specimen sequenced in a study of T cells in women clearing cervical HPV infection. The table came from immunoSEQ multiplex PCR; TCRdb's copy has only in-frame clones and leaves some out. The sample table sets out over 15,000 clones. Sequencing was performed on blood buffy coat. The receptors derive from a woman between 18 and 70 years old with a cervical HPV16 infection that either progressed to CIN3+ or cleared (not recorded which).

As to this clone: The CDR3 end lies 3 residues beyond the end of the read and is filled in from the germline J gene. The chain has TRBV19 and TRBJ1-5; TRBD1 agrees at 7 bases. The CDR3 runs 13 residues. V shed 9 bases, J shed 4 bases, and the junction held 6 bases outside the gene matches. Germline CDR1 LNHDA, CDR2 SQIVND (reference sequence). CDR3 bases read: TGTGCCAGCTCTGGGACAGTGAATCAGCCC. Encoded protein: CASSGTVNQP. The entire CDR3 is CASSGTVNQPQHF. The entire variable domain, with the rest obtained from reference TRBV19 and TRBJ1-5, is as follows: DGGITQSPKYLFRKEGQNVTLSCEQNLNHDAMYWYRQDPGQGLRLIYYSQIVNDFQKGDIAEGYSVSREKKESFPLTVTSAQKNPTAFYLCASSGTVNQPQHFGDGTRLSIL.

About this clone: The read ends 3 residues early relative to the CDR3; the germline J gene fills the gap. This chain links TRBV29-1 with TRBJ2-2; D is ambiguous. The CDR3 is 13 amino acids. Looked up from germline, CDR1 is SQVTM and CDR2 is ANQGSEA. V shed 3 bases and J shed 2 bases, with 7 bases lying between them. The CDR3 reads CSVDKGNTGELFF. Incomplete CDR3 DNA: TGCAGCGTTGATAAGGGCAACACCGGGGAG.